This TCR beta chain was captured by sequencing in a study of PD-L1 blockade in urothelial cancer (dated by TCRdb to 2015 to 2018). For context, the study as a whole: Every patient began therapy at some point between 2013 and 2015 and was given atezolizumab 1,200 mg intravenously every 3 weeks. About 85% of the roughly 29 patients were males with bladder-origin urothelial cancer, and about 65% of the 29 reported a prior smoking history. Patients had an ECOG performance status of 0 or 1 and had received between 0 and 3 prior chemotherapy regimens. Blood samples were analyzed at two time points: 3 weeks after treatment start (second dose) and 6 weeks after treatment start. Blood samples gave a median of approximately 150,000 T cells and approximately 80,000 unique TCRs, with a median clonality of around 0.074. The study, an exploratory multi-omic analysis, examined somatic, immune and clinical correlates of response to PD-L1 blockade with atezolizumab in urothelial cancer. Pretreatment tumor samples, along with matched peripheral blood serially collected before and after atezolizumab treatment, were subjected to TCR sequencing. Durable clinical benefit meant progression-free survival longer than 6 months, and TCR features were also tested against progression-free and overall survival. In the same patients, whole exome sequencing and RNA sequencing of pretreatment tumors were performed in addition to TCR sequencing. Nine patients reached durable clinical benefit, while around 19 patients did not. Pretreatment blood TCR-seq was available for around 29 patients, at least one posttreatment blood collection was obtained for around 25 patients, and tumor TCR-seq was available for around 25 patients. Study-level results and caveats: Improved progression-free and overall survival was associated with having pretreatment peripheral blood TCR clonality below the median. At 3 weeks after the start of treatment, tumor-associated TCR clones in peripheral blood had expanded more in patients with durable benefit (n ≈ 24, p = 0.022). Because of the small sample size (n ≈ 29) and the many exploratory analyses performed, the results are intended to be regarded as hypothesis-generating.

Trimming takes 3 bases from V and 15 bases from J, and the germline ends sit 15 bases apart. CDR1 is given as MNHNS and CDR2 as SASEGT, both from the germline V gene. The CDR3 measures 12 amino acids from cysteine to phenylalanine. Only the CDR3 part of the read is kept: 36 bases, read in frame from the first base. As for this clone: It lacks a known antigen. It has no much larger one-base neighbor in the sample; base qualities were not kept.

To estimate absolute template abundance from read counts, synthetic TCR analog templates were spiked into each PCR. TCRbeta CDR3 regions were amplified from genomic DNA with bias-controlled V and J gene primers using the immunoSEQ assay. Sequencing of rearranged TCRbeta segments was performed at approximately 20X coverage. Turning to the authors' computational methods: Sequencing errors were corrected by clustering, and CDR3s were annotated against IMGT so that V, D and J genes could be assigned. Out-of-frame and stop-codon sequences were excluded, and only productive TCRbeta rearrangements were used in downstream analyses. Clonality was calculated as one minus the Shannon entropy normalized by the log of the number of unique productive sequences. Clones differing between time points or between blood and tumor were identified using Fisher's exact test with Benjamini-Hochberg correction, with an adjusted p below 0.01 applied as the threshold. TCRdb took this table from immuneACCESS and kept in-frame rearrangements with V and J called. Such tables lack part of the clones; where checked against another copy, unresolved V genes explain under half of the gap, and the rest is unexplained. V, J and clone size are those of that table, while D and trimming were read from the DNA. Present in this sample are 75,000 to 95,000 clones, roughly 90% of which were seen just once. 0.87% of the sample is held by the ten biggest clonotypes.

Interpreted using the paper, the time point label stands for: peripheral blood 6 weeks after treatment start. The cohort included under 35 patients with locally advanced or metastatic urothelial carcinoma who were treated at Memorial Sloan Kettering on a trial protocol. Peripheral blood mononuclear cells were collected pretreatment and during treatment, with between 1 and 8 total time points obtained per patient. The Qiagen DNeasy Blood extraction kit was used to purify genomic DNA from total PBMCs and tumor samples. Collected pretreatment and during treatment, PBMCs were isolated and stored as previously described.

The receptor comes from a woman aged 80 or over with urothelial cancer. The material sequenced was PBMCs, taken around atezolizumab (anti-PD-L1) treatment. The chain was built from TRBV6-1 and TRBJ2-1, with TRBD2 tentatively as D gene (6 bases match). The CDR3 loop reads CASSDWGLVSFF. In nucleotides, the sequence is TGTGCCAGCAGTGATTGGGGACTTGTATCGTTCTTC.